A single sample gave rise to the 5 T cell receptor beta chains below, sequenced in a study of T-cell memory formation after mild COVID-19 (dated by TCRdb to the early 2020s). The library came from 5' RACE. Sequencing was performed on an Illumina NovaSeq 6000. Through fastp at Q25 and MiXCR, TCRdb rebuilt clones from the public reads, retaining in-frame beta chains. All rows with the same CDR3 protein become a single entry with the most common DNA and genes. The table for this sample lists roughly 600,000 distinct CDR3 sequences; approximately 18% of them were counted only once. The top ten hold around 11% of the sample. Input material: PBMCs or a T cell subset sorted from them (not recorded which). The receptors originated from an adult woman who had mild COVID-19 (a few samples of this study predate the infection). The sample titles of this study are shuffled in the database, so cell type and time point are left out; the donor was told from shared clones.

The chain combines TRBV19 with TRBJ1-5; no clear D. The CDR3 has 13 amino acids. Between the trimmed V and J ends, which lost 7 bases and 4 bases, there was a span of 11 bases. Germline CDR1 LNHDA, CDR2 SQIVND (reference sequence). This CDR3 reads CASTGPRNQPQHF. As DNA, the CDR3 is TGTGCCAGTACTGGACCTCGGAATCAGCCCCAGCATTTT. Looking up the rest from reference TRBV19 and TRBJ1-5 gives the full variable domain: DGGITQSPKYLFRKEGQNVTLSCEQNLNHDAMYWYRQDPGQGLRLIYYSQIVNDFQKGDIAEGYSVSREKKESFPLTVTSAQKNPTAFYLCASTGPRNQPQHFGDGTRLSIL.

The sample holds many counts of this clonotype. The chain couples TRBV9 to TRBJ2-1; D possibly corresponds to TRBD2 (5 bases). Germline loops: CDR1 SGDLS, CDR2 YYNGEE. The CDR3 covers 13 residues. V was pared by 2 bases and J by 5 bases, with 8 bases between. CDR3 nucleotides: TGTGCCAGCAGCGTGGACTCGAACAATGAGCAGTTCTTC. It is translated as CASSVDSNNEQFF.

This rearrangement joins TRBV5-8 to TRBJ1-2, with 9 nucleotides matching TRBD1. This CDR3 is built from 13 residues. Germline V gives CDR1 SGHTS, CDR2 YDEGEE. V lost 5 bases to trimming and J lost 4 bases; unmatched junction nucleotides: 3. The CDR3 is CASRADRGYGYTF. The CDR3 region has the DNA TGTGCCAGCAGAGCGGACAGGGGCTATGGCTACACCTTC.

This clonotype occurred a few times. This sequence joins TRBV5-5 and TRBJ2-5; unclear D gene. The CDR3 covers 13 residues. Trimming removed 6 bases at V and 1 base at J, with 10 bases between. Per germline, CDR1 SGHKS and CDR2 YYEKEE (reference sequence). This CDR3 is CASNVRSQETQYF. The CDR3, as DNA: TGTGCCAGCAATGTCAGATCCCAAGAGACCCAGTACTTC.

The chain couples TRBV14 to TRBJ1-6; D call uncertain. The V gene lost 4 bases and the J gene lost 7 bases, with 11 bases spanning the gap. Germline V lookup: CDR1 SGHDN, CDR2 FVKESK. The CDR3 contains 14 residues. CDR3 coding DNA: TGTGCCAGCAGCCGCCAACCTTCGAATTCACCCCTCCACTTT. It codes for CASSRQPSNSPLHF.